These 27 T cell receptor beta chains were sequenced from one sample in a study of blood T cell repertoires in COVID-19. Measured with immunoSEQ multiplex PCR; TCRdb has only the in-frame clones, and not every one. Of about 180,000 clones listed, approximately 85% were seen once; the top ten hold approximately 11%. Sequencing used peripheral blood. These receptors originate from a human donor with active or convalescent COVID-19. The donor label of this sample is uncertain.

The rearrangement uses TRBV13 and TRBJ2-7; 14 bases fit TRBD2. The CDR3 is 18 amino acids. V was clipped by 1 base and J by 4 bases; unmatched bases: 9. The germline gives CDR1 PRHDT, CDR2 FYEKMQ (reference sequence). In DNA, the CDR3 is TGTGCCAGCAGCTTAGTGGGGACTAGCGGGAGACTCGGTTACGAGCAGTACTTC. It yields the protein CASSLVGTSGRLGYEQYF.

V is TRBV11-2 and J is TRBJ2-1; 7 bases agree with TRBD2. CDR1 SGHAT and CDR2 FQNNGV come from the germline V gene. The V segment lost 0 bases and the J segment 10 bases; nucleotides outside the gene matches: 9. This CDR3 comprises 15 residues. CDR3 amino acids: CASSLDQSGGWEQFF. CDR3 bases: TGTGCCAGCAGCTTAGATCAGTCGGGGGGATGGGAGCAGTTCTTC.

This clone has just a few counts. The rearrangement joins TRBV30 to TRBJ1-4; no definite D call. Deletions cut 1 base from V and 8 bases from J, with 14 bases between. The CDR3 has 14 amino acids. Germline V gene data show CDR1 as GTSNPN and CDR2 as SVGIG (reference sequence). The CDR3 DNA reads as TGTGCCTGGAGTGAGCCCGCGCGTCGGGAAAAACTGTTTTTT. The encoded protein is CAWSEPARREKLFF.

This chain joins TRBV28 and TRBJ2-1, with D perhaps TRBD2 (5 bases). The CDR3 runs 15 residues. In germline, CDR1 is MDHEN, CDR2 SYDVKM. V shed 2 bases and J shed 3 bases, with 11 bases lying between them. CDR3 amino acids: CASSLAGVDYNEQFF. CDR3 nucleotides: TGTGCCAGCAGTTTAGCCGGGGTAGACTACAATGAGCAGTTCTTC. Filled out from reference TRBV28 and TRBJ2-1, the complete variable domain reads DVKVTQSSRYLVKRTGEKVFLECVQDMDHENMFWYRQDPGLGLRLIYFSYDVKMKEKGDIPEGYSVSREKKERFSLILESASTNQTSMYLCASSLAGVDYNEQFFGPGTRLTVL.

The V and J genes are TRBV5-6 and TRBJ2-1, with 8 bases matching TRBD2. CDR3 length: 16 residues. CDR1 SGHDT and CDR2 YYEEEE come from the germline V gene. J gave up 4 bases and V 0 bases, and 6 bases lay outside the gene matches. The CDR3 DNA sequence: TGTGCCAGCAGCTTGGACGTGCGGGGGGTATACAATGAGCAGTTCTTC. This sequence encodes CASSLDVRGVYNEQFF.

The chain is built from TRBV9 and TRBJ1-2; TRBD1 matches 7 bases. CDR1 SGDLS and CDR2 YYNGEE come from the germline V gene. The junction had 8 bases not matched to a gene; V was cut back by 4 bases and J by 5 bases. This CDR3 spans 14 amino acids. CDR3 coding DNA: TGTGCCAGCAGCAAGAGGGGGCGCAGTTATGGCTACACCTTC. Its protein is CASSKRGRSYGYTF.

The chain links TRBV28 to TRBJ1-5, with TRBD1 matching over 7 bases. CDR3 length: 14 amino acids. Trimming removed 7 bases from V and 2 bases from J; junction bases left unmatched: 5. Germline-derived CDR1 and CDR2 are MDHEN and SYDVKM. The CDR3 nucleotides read TGTGCCAGCAAACGAGGGGGCGGCAATCAGCCCCAGCATTTT. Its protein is CASKRGGGNQPQHF.

The CDR3 nucleotides are TGTGCCAGCAGTGAAGCGGGGACTAGCCTAATCGTGGATGAGCAGTTCTTC. Translating it yields CASSEAGTSLIVDEQFF. The rearrangement uses TRBV2 and TRBJ2-1; 9 nucleotides agree with TRBD2. The J segment lost 8 bases and the V segment lost 0 bases, leaving 11 bases of the junction unmatched. The CDR3 sequence is 17 residues long. Germline lookup yields CDR1 SNHLY and CDR2 FYNNEI.

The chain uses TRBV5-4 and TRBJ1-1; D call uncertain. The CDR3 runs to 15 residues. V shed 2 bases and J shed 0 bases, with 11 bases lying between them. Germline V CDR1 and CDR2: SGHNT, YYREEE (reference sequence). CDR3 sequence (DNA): TGTGCCAGCAGCTTTGGAGGGAACATGAACACTGAAGCTTTCTTT. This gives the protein CASSFGGNMNTEAFF.

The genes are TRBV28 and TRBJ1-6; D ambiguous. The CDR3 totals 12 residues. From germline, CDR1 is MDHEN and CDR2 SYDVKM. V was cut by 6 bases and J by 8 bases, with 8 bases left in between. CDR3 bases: TGTGCCAGCAGCTTTGCGCATTCACCCCTCCACTTT. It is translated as CASSFAHSPLHF.

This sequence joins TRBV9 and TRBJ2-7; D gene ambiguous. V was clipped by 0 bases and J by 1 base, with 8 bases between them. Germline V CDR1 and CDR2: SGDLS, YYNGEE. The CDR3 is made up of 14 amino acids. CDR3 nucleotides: TGTGCCAGCAGCGTAGATAGTTGGTCCTACGAGCAGTACTTC. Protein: CASSVDSWSYEQYF.

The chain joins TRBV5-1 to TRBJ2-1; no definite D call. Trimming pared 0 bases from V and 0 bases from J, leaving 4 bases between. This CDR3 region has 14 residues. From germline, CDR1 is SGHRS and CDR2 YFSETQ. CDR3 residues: CASSLVSSYNEQFF. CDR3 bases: TGCGCCAGCAGCTTGGTGAGCTCCTACAATGAGCAGTTCTTC.

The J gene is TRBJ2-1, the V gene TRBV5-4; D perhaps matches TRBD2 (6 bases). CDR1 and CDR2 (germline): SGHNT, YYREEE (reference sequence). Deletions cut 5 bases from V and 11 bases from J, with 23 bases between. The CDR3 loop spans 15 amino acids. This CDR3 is CASRAGPESTGQQFF. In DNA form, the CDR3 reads TGTGCCAGCAGGGCGGGACCCGAGTCCACAGGCCAGCAGTTCTTC.

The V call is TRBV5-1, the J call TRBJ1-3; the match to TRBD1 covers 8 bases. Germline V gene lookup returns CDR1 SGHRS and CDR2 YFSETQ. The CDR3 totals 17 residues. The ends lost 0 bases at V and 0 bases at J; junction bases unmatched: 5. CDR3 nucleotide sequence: TGCGCCAGCAGCTTGGGGTGGACAGGGAACTCTGGAAACACCATATATTTT. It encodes CASSLGWTGNSGNTIYF.

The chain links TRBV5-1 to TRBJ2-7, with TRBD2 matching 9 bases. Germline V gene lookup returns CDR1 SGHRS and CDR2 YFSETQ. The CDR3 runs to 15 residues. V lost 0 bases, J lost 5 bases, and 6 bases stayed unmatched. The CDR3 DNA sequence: TGCGCCAGCAGCTTGGGATTAGCGGGAGCAGACGAGCAGTACTTC. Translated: CASSLGLAGADEQYF.

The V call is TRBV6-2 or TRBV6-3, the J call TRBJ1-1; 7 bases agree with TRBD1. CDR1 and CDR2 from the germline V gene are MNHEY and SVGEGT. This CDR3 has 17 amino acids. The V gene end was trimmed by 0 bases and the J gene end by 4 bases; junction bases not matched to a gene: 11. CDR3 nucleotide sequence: TGTGCCAGCAGTTACTCACAGACAACAGGGGAACTCACTGAAGCTTTCTTT. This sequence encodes CASSYSQTTGELTEAFF.

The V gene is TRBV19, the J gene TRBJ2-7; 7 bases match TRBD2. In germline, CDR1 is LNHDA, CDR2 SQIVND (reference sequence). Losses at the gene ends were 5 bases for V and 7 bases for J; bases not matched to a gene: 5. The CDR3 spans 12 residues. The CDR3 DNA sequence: TGTGCCAGTAGTTCCACAGCGGGGGAGCAGTACTTC. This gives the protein CASSSTAGEQYF. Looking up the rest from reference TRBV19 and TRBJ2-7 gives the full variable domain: DGGITQSPKYLFRKEGQNVTLSCEQNLNHDAMYWYRQDPGQGLRLIYYSQIVNDFQKGDIAEGYSVSREKKESFPLTVTSAQKNPTAFYLCASSSTAGEQYFGPGTRLTVT.

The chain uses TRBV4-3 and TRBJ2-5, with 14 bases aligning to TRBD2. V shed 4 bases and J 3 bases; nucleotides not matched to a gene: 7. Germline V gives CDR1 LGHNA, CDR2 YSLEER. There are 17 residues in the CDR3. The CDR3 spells CASSLRLGLAGEETQYF. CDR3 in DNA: TGCGCCAGCAGCCTTCGGCTGGGACTAGCGGGGGAAGAGACCCAGTACTTC.

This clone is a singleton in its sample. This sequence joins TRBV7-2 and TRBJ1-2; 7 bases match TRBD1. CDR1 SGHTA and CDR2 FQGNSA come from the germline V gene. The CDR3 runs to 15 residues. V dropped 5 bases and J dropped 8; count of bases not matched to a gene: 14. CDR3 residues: CASSETGAKIKGYTF. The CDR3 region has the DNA TGTGCCAGCAGCGAAACAGGGGCCAAAATAAAAGGCTACACCTTC.

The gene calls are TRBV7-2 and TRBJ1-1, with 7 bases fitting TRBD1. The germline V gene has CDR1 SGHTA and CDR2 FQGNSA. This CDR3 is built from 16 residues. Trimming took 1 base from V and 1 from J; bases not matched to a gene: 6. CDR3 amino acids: CASSLVVGQRNTEAFF. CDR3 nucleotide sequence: TGTGCCAGCAGCTTAGTTGTGGGACAGAGGAACACTGAAGCTTTCTTT.

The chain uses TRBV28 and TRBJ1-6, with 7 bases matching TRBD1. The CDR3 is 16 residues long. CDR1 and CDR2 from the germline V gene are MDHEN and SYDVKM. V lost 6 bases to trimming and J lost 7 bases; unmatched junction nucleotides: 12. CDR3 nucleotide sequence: TGTGCCAGCAGACAAACAGGGGCCGGAGGAAATTCACCCCTCCACTTT. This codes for CASRQTGAGGNSPLHF.

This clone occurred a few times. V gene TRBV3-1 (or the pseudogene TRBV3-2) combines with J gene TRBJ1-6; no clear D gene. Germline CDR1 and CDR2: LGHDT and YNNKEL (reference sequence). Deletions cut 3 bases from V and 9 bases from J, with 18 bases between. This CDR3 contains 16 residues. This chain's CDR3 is CASSQVLPAAASPLHF. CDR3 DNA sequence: TGTGCCAGCAGCCAGGTACTACCGGCCGCGGCTTCACCCCTCCACTTT.

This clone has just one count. The CDR3 loop reads CASSVSQGGEETQYF. CDR3 nucleotide sequence: TGTGCCAGCAGCGTCTCGCAGGGGGGAGAAGAGACCCAGTACTTC. This chain joins TRBV9 and TRBJ2-5; TRBD1 might be the D (7 bases). The CDR3 loop spans 15 amino acids. The ends were cut back, 2 bases at V and 3 bases at J, with 14 bases in the middle. CDR1 and CDR2 from the germline V gene are SGDLS and YYNGEE. Full variable domain (missing parts from reference TRBV9 and TRBJ2-5): DSGVTQTPKHLITATGQRVTLRCSPRSGDLSVYWYQQSLDQGLQFLIQYYNGEERAKGNILERFSAQQFPDLHSELNLSSLELGDSALYFCASSVSQGGEETQYFGPGTRLLVL.

As DNA, the CDR3 is TGTGCCAGCAGTGGTGACAGCAAGGGAAATCAGCCCCAGCATTTT. The encoded protein is CASSGDSKGNQPQHF. The rearrangement joins TRBV2 to TRBJ1-5, with a weak D call TRBD1 (5 bases). The CDR3 extends over 15 amino acids. Germline CDR1 reads SNHLY; CDR2 reads FYNNEI. Trimming took 4 bases from V and 4 from J, leaving 14 bases between them.

CDR3 DNA: TGCGCCAGCAGCCCGGCCGGGGCCGGGGAGCTGTTTTTT. Translated, it gives CASSPAGAGELFF. This chain uses TRBV5-1 with TRBJ2-2; possible D gene TRBD2, 5 bases. The ends were cut back, 4 bases at V and 6 bases at J, with 10 bases in the middle. Germline CDR1 and CDR2: SGHRS and YFSETQ. CDR3 length equals 13 residues. Full variable domain (remainder filled in from reference TRBV5-1 and TRBJ2-2): KAGVTQTPRYLIKTRGQQVTLSCSPISGHRSVSWYQQTPGQGLQFLFEYFSETQRNKGNFPGRFSGRQFSNSRSEMNVSTLELGDSALYLCASSPAGAGELFFGEGSRLTVL.

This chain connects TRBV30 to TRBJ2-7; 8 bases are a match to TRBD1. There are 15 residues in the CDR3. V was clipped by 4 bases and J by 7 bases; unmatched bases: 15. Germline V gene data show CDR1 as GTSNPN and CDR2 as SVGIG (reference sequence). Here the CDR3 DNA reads TGTGCCTGGACCCGTCCGGGACAGGACCACCTGGAGCAGTACTTC. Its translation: CAWTRPGQDHLEQYF.

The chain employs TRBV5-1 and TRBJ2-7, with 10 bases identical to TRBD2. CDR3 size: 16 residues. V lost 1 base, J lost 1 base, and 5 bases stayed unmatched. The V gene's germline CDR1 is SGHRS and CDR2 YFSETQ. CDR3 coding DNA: TGCGCCAGCAGCTTGACCTTAGCGGGGGGATCCTACGAGCAGTACTTC. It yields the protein CASSLTLAGGSYEQYF.